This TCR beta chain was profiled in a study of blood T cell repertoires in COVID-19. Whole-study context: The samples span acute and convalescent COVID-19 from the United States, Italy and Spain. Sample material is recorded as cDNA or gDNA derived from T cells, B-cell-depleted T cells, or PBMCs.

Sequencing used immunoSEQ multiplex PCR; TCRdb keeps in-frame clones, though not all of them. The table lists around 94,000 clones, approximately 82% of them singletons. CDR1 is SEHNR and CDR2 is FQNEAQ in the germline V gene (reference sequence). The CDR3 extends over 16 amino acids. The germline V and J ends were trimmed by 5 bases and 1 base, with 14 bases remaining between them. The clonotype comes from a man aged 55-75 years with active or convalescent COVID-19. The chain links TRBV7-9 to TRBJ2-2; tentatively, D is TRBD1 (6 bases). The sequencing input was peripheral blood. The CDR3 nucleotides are TGTGCCAGCAGCCGATACTCGGGACAGAACACCGGGGAGCTGTTTTTT. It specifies CASSRYSGQNTGELFF.